These 23 T cell receptor beta chains were sequenced from one sample in a study of PD-1 blockade in classical Hodgkin lymphoma. Every patient had relapsed following autologous stem cell transplantation, and cohorts differed in brentuximab vedotin exposure. Thawed PBMCs yielded CD4+ T cells through magnetic negative selection. The data were produced by immunoSEQ multiplex PCR, yet TCRdb's version contains in-frame clones alone and is incomplete. The table includes tens of thousands of clones, over 75% detected once. The input for sequencing was CD4+ T cells from blood, taken at baseline. The receptors derive from a human donor with classical Hodgkin lymphoma.

V is TRBV28 and J is TRBJ2-2, with TRBD2 identical over 7 bases. The germline V gene encodes CDR1 MDHEN and CDR2 SYDVKM. V lost 8 bases and J lost 3; bases outside the gene matches: 12. The CDR3 spans 16 residues. This chain's CDR3 is CASLQWGGRDTGELFF. CDR3 DNA: TGTGCCAGCCTCCAGTGGGGCGGGAGAGACACCGGGGAGCTGTTTTTT.

The J gene is TRBJ1-3, the V gene TRBV18; possible D gene TRBD1, 6 bases. CDR1 is KGHSH and CDR2 is LQKENI in the germline V gene. The CDR3 runs 15 residues. V was trimmed by 2 bases and J by 8 bases, leaving 16 bases between them. CDR3 amino acids: CASSPSGTRGDTIYF. CDR3 nucleotides: TGTGCCAGCTCACCATCCGGGACAAGAGGGGACACCATATATTTT. The whole variable domain, filled in from reference TRBV18 and TRBJ1-3, reads NAGVMQNPRHLVRRRGQEARLRCSPMKGHSHVYWYRQLPEEGLKFMVYLQKENIIDESGMPKERFSAEFPKEGPSILRIQQVVRGDSAAYFCASSPSGTRGDTIYFGEGSWLTVV.

The rearrangement joins TRBV2 to TRBJ1-3, with TRBD1 matching over 8 bases. The CDR3 is 15 residues long. V gave up 6 bases and J gave up 2 bases; unmatched junction bases: 6. The V gene's germline CDR1 is SNHLY and CDR2 FYNNEI. The CDR3 loop is CASSLEQGAGNTIYF. DNA for the CDR3: TGTGCCAGCAGCCTGGAACAGGGGGCTGGAAACACCATATATTTT.

This chain links TRBV19 with TRBJ2-2; TRBD1 matches 7 bases. Looked up from germline, CDR1 is LNHDA and CDR2 is SQIVND (reference sequence). The CDR3 runs to 15 residues. Losses at the gene ends were 4 bases for V and 0 bases for J; bases not matched to a gene: 2. The CDR3 spells CASSTGTANTGELFF. The CDR3 nucleotides read TGTGCCAGTAGTACCGGGACAGCGAACACCGGGGAGCTGTTTTTT.

This clone appeared once. The rearrangement joins TRBV9 to TRBJ2-3; 10 bases align to TRBD2. The V gene end was trimmed by 4 bases and the J gene end by 1 base; junction bases not matched to a gene: 6. Germline V gives CDR1 SGDLS, CDR2 YYNGEE. The CDR3 is 16 residues long. The CDR3 DNA sequence: TGTGCCAGCAGCCCAGGGACTAGCGTGGGCACAGATACGCAGTATTTT. Protein product: CASSPGTSVGTDTQYF. Full variable domain (outside the CDR3, taken from reference TRBV9 and TRBJ2-3): DSGVTQTPKHLITATGQRVTLRCSPRSGDLSVYWYQQSLDQGLQFLIQYYNGEERAKGNILERFSAQQFPDLHSELNLSSLELGDSALYFCASSPGTSVGTDTQYFGPGTRLTVL.

The count of this clone is one. The rearrangement uses TRBV4-2 and TRBJ1-1, with D possibly TRBD1 on 5 matching bases. Trimming removed 2 bases at V and 0 bases at J, with 16 bases between. Per the germline V gene, CDR1 is LGHNA and CDR2 is YNFKEQ. The CDR3 loop spans 17 amino acids. CDR3 loop: CASSQPSGQTMNTEAFF. The CDR3 DNA reads TGTGCCAGCAGCCAACCATCCGGACAAACTATGAACACTGAAGCTTTCTTT.

J is TRBJ2-5 and V is TRBV18; D is unresolved. The V gene lost 3 bases and the J gene lost 1 base, with 6 bases spanning the gap. This CDR3 contains 13 residues. The V gene's germline CDR1 is KGHSH and CDR2 LQKENI. As DNA, the CDR3 is TGTGCCAGCTCACCCCCGAGCCAAGAGACCCAGTACTTC. Protein sequence: CASSPPSQETQYF.

The chain recombines TRBV7-9 with TRBJ2-7; D is perhaps TRBD2 (5 bases). The CDR3 spans 15 residues. Germline values: CDR1 SEHNR, CDR2 FQNEAQ (reference sequence). V lost 4 bases and J lost 0, with 13 bases in between. CDR3 protein: CASSSRTPSSYEQYF. CDR3 DNA sequence: TGTGCCAGCAGCTCCAGGACTCCGAGCTCCTACGAGCAGTACTTC.

The chain combines TRBV2 with TRBJ2-1; 7 nucleotides line up with TRBD2. The ends lost 5 bases at V and 8 bases at J; junction bases unmatched: 6. From germline, CDR1 is SNHLY and CDR2 FYNNEI. The CDR3 is made up of 13 amino acids. CDR3 region: CASSTYSGYEQFF. For the CDR3, the DNA is TGTGCCAGCAGTACCTATAGCGGGTATGAGCAGTTCTTC.

The chain links TRBV12-5 to TRBJ1-4; 9 bases are a match to TRBD1. This CDR3 contains 20 residues. Per the germline V gene, CDR1 is LGHNT and CDR2 is FRNRAP. J lost 0 bases, V lost 3 bases, and 14 bases had no gene match. CDR3 DNA sequence: TGTGCTAGTGGTTTCTACAGGGGGCATACTTCTAATGCAACTAATGAAAAACTGTTTTTT. Protein product: CASGFYRGHTSNATNEKLFF.

The genes are TRBV5-4 and TRBJ1-1; 9 bases line up with TRBD1. V trimming: 4 bases; J trimming: 11 bases; junction bases outside the gene matches: 9. The CDR3 length is 13 residues. From germline, CDR1 is SGHNT and CDR2 YYREEE (reference sequence). In DNA form, the CDR3 reads TGTGCCAGCAGCCCGGGACAGGGAGGGTTGGCTTTCTTT. Protein product: CASSPGQGGLAFF.

In this sample, this clone turned up once. The V call is TRBV5-6, the J call TRBJ1-1; the D is unclear. V dropped 0 bases and J dropped 7 bases, with 25 bases sitting between them. The CDR3 runs to 18 residues. Germline CDR1 reads SGHDT; CDR2 reads YYEEEE. CDR3: CASSLEWARQTTRGEAFF. The CDR3 DNA sequence: TGTGCCAGCAGCTTGGAGTGGGCGCGCCAGACAACCCGAGGTGAAGCTTTCTTT. Full variable domain (missing parts from reference TRBV5-6 and TRBJ1-1): DAGVTQSPTHLIKTRGQQVTLRCSPKSGHDTVSWYQQALGQGPQFIFQYYEEEERQRGNFPDRFSGHQFPNYSSELNVNALLLGDSALYLCASSLEWARQTTRGEAFFGQGTRLTVV.

There are a few counts of this clone. The V call is TRBV30, the J call TRBJ1-2; TRBD1 might be the D (6 bases). Trimming pared 3 bases from V and 4 bases from J, leaving 12 bases between. Germline V gives CDR1 GTSNPN, CDR2 SVGIG (reference sequence). CDR3 size: 13 residues. The DNA of the CDR3 is TGTGCCTGGAGGCCGGACAGCTCCTATGGCTACACCTTC. It yields the protein CAWRPDSSYGYTF.

For this clone: One end of the junction is discordant with germline, which a read error may explain. The rearrangement links TRBV19 to TRBJ1-1; no clear D gene. This CDR3 is 14 amino acids long. The germline CDR1 and CDR2 sequences are LNHDA and SQIVND (reference sequence). The CDR3 DNA reads TGTGCCAGTAGTATTGTGGCAGCCGCTCCCCAAGGTATCTTT. This translates into CASSIVAAAPQGIF.

The chain combines TRBV18 with TRBJ2-5; no firm D call. Trimming took off 6 bases at V and 5 bases at J, with 7 bases between the two ends. Germline CDR1 is KGHSH and CDR2 is LQKENI. The CDR3 is 11 amino acids. CDR3 region: CASSLGETQYF. CDR3 coding DNA: TGTGCCAGCTCCCTAGGGGAGACCCAGTACTTC.

The V gene is TRBV28, the J gene TRBJ2-7; TRBD2 matches at 7 bases. Germline V gene lookup returns CDR1 MDHEN and CDR2 SYDVKM. With 2 bases clipped from V and 2 bases from J, the junction kept 0 bases outside the gene matches. This CDR3 comprises 13 residues. For the CDR3, the DNA is TGTGCCAGCAGTTTAGCGGGGGCCTACGAGCAGTACTTC. It yields the protein CASSLAGAYEQYF.

The V call is TRBV2, the J call TRBJ2-7, with 8 positions matching TRBD2. The CDR3 length is 15 residues. The junction had 10 bases not matched to a gene; V was cut back by 6 bases and J by 3 bases. Germline CDR1 and CDR2: SNHLY and FYNNEI. CDR3 DNA sequence: TGTGCCAGCAGGCCCTCCGGGACTAGAGACTACGAGCAGTACTTC. It specifies CASRPSGTRDYEQYF.

The gene calls are TRBV11-2 and TRBJ2-1, with D possibly being TRBD1 or TRBD2 (5 bases each). CDR1 and CDR2 (germline): SGHAT, FQNNGV. The CDR3 has 15 amino acids. Trimming removed 5 bases at V and 3 bases at J, with 14 bases between. The CDR3: CASSTLGTGYNEQFF. The CDR3 DNA is TGTGCCAGCAGCACACTCGGGACGGGCTACAATGAGCAGTTCTTC.

The rearrangement links TRBV19 to TRBJ2-2, with TRBD1 as a possible D gene (5 bases). CDR3 length: 16 amino acids. The germline V gene encodes CDR1 LNHDA and CDR2 SQIVND (reference sequence). The V gene lost 4 bases and the J gene lost 2 bases, with 14 bases spanning the gap. The CDR3, as DNA: TGTGCCAGTAGTACCAGGGCCTTTGAAAACACCGGGGAGCTGTTTTTT. It codes for CASSTRAFENTGELFF.

The chain links TRBV19 to TRBJ1-1, with 7 bases fitting TRBD1. V was pared by 1 base and J by 1 base, with 9 bases of the junction left unmatched. Germline loops: CDR1 LNHDA, CDR2 SQIVND (reference sequence). The CDR3 contains 17 residues. The CDR3 spells CASSIGAGGIRNTEAFF. The CDR3 DNA is TGTGCCAGTAGTATAGGTGCAGGGGGAATTCGGAACACTGAAGCTTTCTTT.

This clone was detected only a few times. The chain is built from TRBV18 and TRBJ1-2; D is perhaps TRBD1 (5 bases). V lost 1 base, J lost 8 bases, and 5 bases lay in between. The V gene's germline CDR1 is KGHSH and CDR2 LQKENI. The CDR3 consists of 11 residues. The CDR3 DNA follows: TGTGCCAGCTCACCACGGGACGGCTACACCTTC. This gives the protein CASSPRDGYTF.

This chain uses TRBV7-9 with TRBJ2-1; D remains unclear. CDR1 is SEHNR, CDR2 FQNEAQ, per germline (reference sequence). The length of the CDR3 is 14 residues. V dropped 1 base and J dropped 6 bases, with 10 bases sitting between them. The CDR3 coding sequence is TGTGCCAGCAGCTTAGAGTCCCAGAGCAATGAGCAGTTCTTC. Its protein product is CASSLESQSNEQFF.

Details on this clone: Its ends do not fully match the called genes, so a read error is possible. The chain carries TRBV18 and TRBJ2-1, with a weak D call TRBD1 (5 bases). Germline V gene sequence: CDR1 KGHSH, CDR2 LQKENI. The CDR3 length is 12 residues. The CDR3 is CASSPQAHEQFF. CDR3 bases: TGTGCCAGCTCGCCACAGGCCCATGAGCAGTTCTTC.